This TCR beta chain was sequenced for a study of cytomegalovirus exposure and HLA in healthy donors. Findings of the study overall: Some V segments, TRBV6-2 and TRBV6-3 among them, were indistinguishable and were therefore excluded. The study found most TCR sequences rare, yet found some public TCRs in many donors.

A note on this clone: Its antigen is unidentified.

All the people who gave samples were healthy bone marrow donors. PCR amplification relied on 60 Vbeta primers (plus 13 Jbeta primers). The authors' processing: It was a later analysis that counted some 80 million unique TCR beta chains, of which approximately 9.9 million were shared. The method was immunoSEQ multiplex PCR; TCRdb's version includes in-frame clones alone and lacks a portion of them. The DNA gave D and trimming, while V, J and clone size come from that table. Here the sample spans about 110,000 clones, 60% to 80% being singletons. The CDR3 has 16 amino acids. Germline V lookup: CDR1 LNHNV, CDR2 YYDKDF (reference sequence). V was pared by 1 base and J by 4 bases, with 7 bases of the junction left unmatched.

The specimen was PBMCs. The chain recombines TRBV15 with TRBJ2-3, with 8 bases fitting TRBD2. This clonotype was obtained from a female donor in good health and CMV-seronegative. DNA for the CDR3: TGTGCCACCAGCAGAGGGGGACTAGGGGTAGCAGATACGCAGTATTTT. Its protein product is CATSRGGLGVADTQYF.